This paragraph reports one T cell receptor (beta chain). This sample was taken from a study of human T cells and chemical hapten exposure. Stated time point: patch test 2, 6 weeks after DPC sensitization. Documented treatment: therapeutic diphenylcyclopropenone sensitization with weekly scalp DPC. Drawing of blood took place ahead of applying each patch test. V gave up 8 bases and J gave up 5 bases, with 12 bases separating them. This CDR3 has 12 residues. The germline gives CDR1 SNHLY, CDR2 FYNNEI. The library gave individual cDNA molecules unique molecular identifiers. One entry per CDR3 protein, called by TCRdb with MiXCR from the RACE reads. This table has around 82,000 distinct CDR3 sequences, around 7% appearing once.

The input for sequencing was whole blood, taken in connection with sensitization to the hapten diphenylcyclopropenone (DPC). V and J are TRBV2 and TRBJ1-1; D is unresolved. The clonotype comes from a woman aged 30 to 39 with alopecia areata. Some clones in this sample may be carry-over from other donors' samples. This chain's CDR3 is CASLLGGTEAFF. The CDR3, as DNA: TGTGCCAGCCTTTTAGGAGGGACTGAAGCTTTCTTT.